The T cell receptor (beta chain) under discussion was sequenced for a study of OX40 agonist ivuxolimab in advanced cancers. Study background: It was ivuxolimab, an agonistic anti-OX40 (CD134) antibody, that patients were treated with. A mean age of roughly 60 years, range roughly 23 to 85, was recorded, and around 85% were male.

TCRdb keeps only in-frame clones here, not all; method: immunoSEQ multiplex PCR. Found here are approximately 17,000 clones, around 82% of them singletons; the top ten hold 2% to 2.5%. A note on this clone: The antigen is not known.

Trimming took off 5 bases at V and 0 bases at J, with 16 bases between the two ends. Germline CDR1 MDHEN, CDR2 SYDVKM. This CDR3 is 16 amino acids long. No patient had autoimmune disease or received systemic immunosuppression. Study conclusions and caveats: In the expanded peripheral T cells, antigen specificity was never determined.

The sequence derives from an adult with an advanced solid tumor such as melanoma, head and neck, liver or kidney cancer. The chain combines TRBV28 with TRBJ1-1, with a weak D call TRBD1 (6 bases). Here the sequenced sample was CD4+ or CD8+ T cells sorted from blood, taken in a trial of the OX40 agonist ivuxolimab. For the CDR3, the DNA is TGTGCCAGCAGTCCTCCCCGGGGGCGGATGAACACTGAAGCTTTCTTT. Its protein is CASSPPRGRMNTEAFF.